This TCR beta chain was sequenced for a study of CD8 T cells in ankylosing spondylitis. This clonotype was found a few times. Its antigen is still unknown. CDR3 length: 14 residues. Germline V CDR1 and CDR2: GTSNPN, SVGIG (reference sequence). The study's findings and limits: It was reported that disease-linked clones were significantly enriched in matched ankylosing spondylitis synovial fluid. There was a TCR beta motif, made of 7 to 9 highly homologous variants, that appeared characteristic of ankylosing spondylitis blood. Previously reported in reactive arthritis synovial fluid and blood were some of the motif variants.

The TCR beta libraries were generated through quantitative 5'-RACE incorporating molecular barcodes. TCRdb independently ran MiXCR on the 5' RACE reads; one entry per CDR3 protein. The sample lists a few hundred thousand distinct CDR3 sequences, more than 20% occurring once. The sample was blood, either unsorted or a sorted T cell fraction (not recorded which). This clonotype originated in a male donor with ankylosing spondylitis or in good health (not recorded which). The rearrangement joins TRBV30 to TRBJ1-6; tentatively, D is TRBD1 (5 bases). CDR3 residues: CASAMGGRNSPLHF. The CDR3 nucleotides read TGTGCTTCCGCTATGGGGGGTCGAAATTCACCCCTCCACTTT.